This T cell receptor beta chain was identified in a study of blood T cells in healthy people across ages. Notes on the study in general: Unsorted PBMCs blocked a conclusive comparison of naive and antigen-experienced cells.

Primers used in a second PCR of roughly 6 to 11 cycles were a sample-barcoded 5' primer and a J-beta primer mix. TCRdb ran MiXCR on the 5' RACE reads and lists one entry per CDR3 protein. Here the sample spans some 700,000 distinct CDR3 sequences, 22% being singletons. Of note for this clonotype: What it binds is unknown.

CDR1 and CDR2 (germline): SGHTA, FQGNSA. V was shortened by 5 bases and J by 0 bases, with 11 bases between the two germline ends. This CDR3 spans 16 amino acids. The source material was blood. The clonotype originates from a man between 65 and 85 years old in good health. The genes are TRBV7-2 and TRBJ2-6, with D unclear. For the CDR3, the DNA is TGTACCAGCAGCCTAACGTTGGTCTCTGGGGCCAACGTCCTGACTTTC. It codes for CTSSLTLVSGANVLTF.